The rows below give T cell receptor beta chains drawn from one sample of a study of post-analysis software for immune sequencing data. One entry per CDR3 protein, called by TCRdb with MiXCR from the PCR reads. The sample holds fewer than 700,000 distinct CDR3 sequences, 44% seen once. The sample comprised blood. These receptors all come from a girl aged 10 to 17 with multiple sclerosis. The CDR3 runs from the conserved cysteine through the conserved F or W. D genes are given only for firm matches. A row's size may be missing; if present it is once, few, many or a size class.

V gene	D gene	clone size	J gene	CDR3 length	CDR3 DNA	CDR3 protein
TRBV4-1	NA	few	TRBJ2-7	14	TGCGCCAGCAGCCAGCCTGTGGACAGCTACGAGCAGTACTTC	CASSQPVDSYEQYF
TRBV4-1	TRBD2	few	TRBJ2-7	19	TGCGCCAGCAGCCAAGGAATGTTGGGGGGCCTAGCGGGAGTCTACGAGCAGTACTTC	CASSQGMLGGLAGVYEQYF
TRBV5-1	TRBD1	few	TRBJ2-7	15	TGCGCCAGCAGCCAACCACGACAGGGTGGCCACGAGCAGTACTTC	CASSQPRQGGHEQYF
TRBV4-1	NA	few	TRBJ2-3	14	TGCGCCAGCAATCGAGGGGGAAGCACAGATACGCAGTATTTT	CASNRGGSTDTQYF
TRBV7-2	TRBD1	NA	TRBJ2-5	16	TGTGCCAGCAGCTCCATCCCCCGGGACAGGGGACAGACCCAGTACTTC	CASSSIPRDRGQTQYF
TRBV12-3/TRBV12-4	NA	NA	TRBJ2-1	12	TGTGCCAGCAGTTTAAGCCTACAGTGGCAGTTCTTC	CASSLSLQWQFF
TRBV5-1	NA	NA	TRBJ2-3	14	TGCGCCAGCAGCTTGGATGGGAACACAGATACGCAGTATTTT	CASSLDGNTDTQYF
TRBV10-3	NA	NA	TRBJ2-1	15	TGTGCCATCAGGTCCCGGGACTCGGACCTAATGGAGCAGTTCTTC	CAIRSRDSDLMEQFF
TRBV20-1	NA	few	TRBJ2-7	13	TGCAGTGCTAGCCCCGGATCTGACTACGAGCAGTACTTC	CSASPGSDYEQYF
TRBV7-8	NA	NA	TRBJ2-1	17	TGTGCCAGCAGCCGAAAGGGGGGACAGACCCCCTACAATGAGCAGTTCTTC	CASSRKGGQTPYNEQFF
TRBV6-5	TRBD1	NA	TRBJ2-5	13	TGTGCCAGCAGTTTCGACAGGGTAGAGACCCAGTACTTC	CASSFDRVETQYF
TRBV29-1	TRBD1	few	TRBJ1-1	13	TGCAGCGTTGCGCTAGGGCAGGGGGCAGGAGCTTTCTTT	CSVALGQGAGAFF
TRBV12-3/TRBV12-4	NA	NA	TRBJ2-1	15	TGTGCCAGCAGTCGGCGGAGGGGAGCGGTCAATGAGCAGTTCTTC	CASSRRRGAVNEQFF
TRBV20-1	NA	NA	TRBJ2-3	13	TGCAGTGCTAGAGCCTCGGAACCCCCGTCGCAGTATTTT	CSARASEPPSQYF
TRBV12-3/TRBV12-4	TRBD1	NA	TRBJ2-7	16	TGTGCCAGCAGTTCCCGGGACAGGGCCCCCATCTACGAGCAGTACTTC	CASSSRDRAPIYEQYF
TRBV7-2	NA	NA	TRBJ2-1	14	TGTGCCAGCAGCTTTGGGGGAAGTAGAAATGAGCAGTTCTTC	CASSFGGSRNEQFF
TRBV12-3/TRBV12-4	NA	NA	TRBJ2-7	14	TGTGCCAGCAGTTTATATTCAGAGGGCAACGAGCAGTACTTC	CASSLYSEGNEQYF
TRBV20-1	TRBD1	NA	TRBJ1-2	13	TGCAGTGCTAGAAGGGGACAGGGAAGGGGCTACACCTTC	CSARRGQGRGYTF
TRBV12-3/TRBV12-4	NA	NA	TRBJ2-5	14	TGTGCCAGCAGTTTTATTGTAGAACGCGAGACCCAGTACTTC	CASSFIVERETQYF
TRBV10-3	NA	few	TRBJ2-1	13	TGTGCCATCGCGATGGACAAAAACAATGAGCAGTTCTTC	CAIAMDKNNEQFF
TRBV11-3	NA	NA	TRBJ2-7	10	TGTGCCAGCAGCATCGAGGAGCAGTACTTC	CASSIEEQYF
TRBV12-3/TRBV12-4	TRBD2	once	TRBJ2-5	15	TGTGCCAGCAGTTTCTCGGGAGGGGAGAAGGAGACCCAGTACTTC	CASSFSGGEKETQYF
TRBV29-1	TRBD2	few	TRBJ2-1	14	TGCAGCGTTACCTACACTAGCGGTTACAATGAGCAGTTCTTC	CSVTYTSGYNEQFF
TRBV12-3/TRBV12-4	TRBD1	NA	TRBJ1-1	16	TGTGCCAGCAGCCCAGACAGGGGAGTTCGGGACACTGAAGCTTTCTTT	CASSPDRGVRDTEAFF
TRBV12-3/TRBV12-4	NA	NA	TRBJ1-2	14	TGTGCCAGCAATGCCGGACAGATAAACTATGGCTACACCTTC	CASNAGQINYGYTF
TRBV28	NA	NA	TRBJ1-2	12	TGTGCCAGCAGTTTGCGGCAACTGGGCTACACCTTC	CASSLRQLGYTF
TRBV6-5	NA	few	TRBJ1-1	13	TGTGCCAGCAGTCCGGGGATGAACACTGAAGCTTTCTTT	CASSPGMNTEAFF
TRBV7-9	NA	few	TRBJ2-7	14	TGTGCCAGCAGCTTAGACAGACCCCTCTACGAGCAGTACTTC	CASSLDRPLYEQYF
TRBV12-3/TRBV12-4	NA	NA	TRBJ2-6	14	TGTGCCAGCGGAAGGAGGGCTGGGGCCAACGTCCTGACTTTC	CASGRRAGANVLTF
TRBV29-1	TRBD1	NA	TRBJ1-3	15	TGCAGCGTTGGATACAGGGGACCCTCTGGAAACACCATATATTTT	CSVGYRGPSGNTIYF
TRBV9	NA	NA	TRBJ2-3	14	TGTGCCAGCAGCGTTATCCCCGGGACAGATACGCAGTATTTT	CASSVIPGTDTQYF
TRBV18	NA	NA	TRBJ2-7	15	TGTGCCAGCTCACCGTCACAGGGACTGTTGGGCGAGCAGTACTTC	CASSPSQGLLGEQYF
TRBV20-1	NA	few	TRBJ2-7	12	TGCAGTGCTCAGCAGGTCCCCTACGAGCAGTACTTC	CSAQQVPYEQYF
TRBV12-3/TRBV12-4	NA	NA	TRBJ2-4	16	TGTGCCAGCAGGCTCCGAATTCACGGTGCCAAAAACATTCAGTACTTC	CASRLRIHGAKNIQYF
TRBV9	TRBD1	once	TRBJ1-2	20	TGTGCCAGCAGCGCTTACATGGGGGGGACAGGGGACTACTATCGCTATGGCGACACCTTC	CASSAYMGGTGDYYRYGDTF
TRBV29-1	NA	few	TRBJ1-2	11	TGCAGCGTTGAAATAGGGAATGGCTACACCTTC	CSVEIGNGYTF
TRBV12-5	NA	NA	TRBJ2-7	14	TGTGCTAGTGGTTCCGACGGTACCTCCTACGAGCAGTACTTC	CASGSDGTSYEQYF